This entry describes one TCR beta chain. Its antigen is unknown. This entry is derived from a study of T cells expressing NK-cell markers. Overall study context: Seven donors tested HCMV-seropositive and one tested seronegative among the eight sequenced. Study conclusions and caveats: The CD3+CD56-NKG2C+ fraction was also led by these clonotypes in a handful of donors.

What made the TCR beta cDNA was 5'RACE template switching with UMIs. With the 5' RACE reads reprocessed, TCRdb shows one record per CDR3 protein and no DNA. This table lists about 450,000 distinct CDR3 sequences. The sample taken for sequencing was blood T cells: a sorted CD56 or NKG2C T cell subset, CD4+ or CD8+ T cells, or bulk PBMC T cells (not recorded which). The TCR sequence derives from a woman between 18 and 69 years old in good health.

The CDR3 region is CASSPGTEFSYGYTF. The chain is built from TRBV7-2 and TRBJ1-2; TCRdb gives TRBD1 as the D gene, but with no DNA this cannot be confirmed. The CDR3 consists of 15 residues. The germline CDR1 and CDR2 sequences are SGHTA and FQGNSA.